This is a list of T cell receptor beta chains from one sample in a study of cytomegalovirus exposure and HLA in healthy donors. The data were produced by immunoSEQ multiplex PCR, yet TCRdb's version contains in-frame clones alone and is incomplete. This table holds 110,000 or so clones, 77% found once. Material for sequencing was PBMCs. The receptor set was obtained from a man in his late teens or twenties in good health and CMV-seropositive. Both conserved end residues are trimmed from each CDR3. Fields, in order: D gene, J gene, V gene, CDR3 protein. D genes are given only for firm matches.

>.|TRBJ1-1|TRBV19
ASSIGRSEAF
>TRBD2|TRBJ2-1|TRBV6-5
ASSYMGGRNEQF
>TRBD1|TRBJ1-4|TRBV28
ASSLFSGGREKLF
>TRBD2|TRBJ2-1|TRBV6-5
ASSPSGGVKVVPF
>.|TRBJ1-2|TRBV19
ASSTARGHGYT
>TRBD2|TRBJ2-7|TRBV9
ASAPSGRGYEQY
>.|TRBJ2-3|TRBV6-5
ASSHGRDTDTQY
>.|TRBJ1-4|TRBV7-9
ASSSTGGNEKLF
>TRBD1|TRBJ1-2|TRBV19
ASKRQGDGYT
>.|TRBJ2-2|TRBV5-1
ASSLTLIRENSNTGELF
>.|TRBJ1-1|TRBV18
ASSPEVTATAEAF
>TRBD1|TRBJ2-3|TRBV9
ASSVGSGGSDTQY
>TRBD1|TRBJ2-4|TRBV4-2
ASSQDRDSKNIQY
>.|TRBJ2-3|TRBV7-2
ASSHTPASTGKGTQY
>TRBD2|TRBJ2-7|TRBV6-5
ASVSAGAGEQY
>.|TRBJ1-1|TRBV29-1
SVRRQPMNTEAF
>TRBD1|TRBJ1-1|TRBV12-5
ASGLALGQMNTEAF
>.|TRBJ1-4|TRBV27
ASSPRGGEKLF
>.|TRBJ2-2|TRBV5-8
ASPPMRRIGTGELF
>TRBD2|TRBJ2-1|TRBV9
ASSVDHPAGGSSSYNEQF
>.|TRBJ2-7|TRBV27
ASSLSVTGYEQY
>.|TRBJ1-5|TRBV19
ASSLLNRDWDQPQH
>TRBD1|TRBJ1-4|TRBV7-6
ASSLRGQAGEKLF
>TRBD1|TRBJ1-2|TRBV19
ASKVDRAHGYT
>TRBD1|TRBJ1-6|TRBV2
ASSRDRYNSPLH
>TRBD2|TRBJ2-1|TRBV5-1
ASSFFDGRGRDEQF
>.|TRBJ1-1|TRBV11-2
ASSLGRRGTEAF
>.|.|TRBV7-2
ASSAVIIATATYEQY
>TRBD2|TRBJ2-1|TRBV28
ASSQEGLAVSSYNEQF
>.|TRBJ2-3|TRBV27
ASSMTPKADTQY
>.|TRBJ1-4|TRBV5-5
ASSFIKSRGPNEKLF
>.|TRBJ2-2|TRBV18
ASSPRQNTGELF
>.|TRBJ1-2|TRBV27
ASDRNYGYT
>.|TRBJ1-1|TRBV27
ASSLLGGPEAF
>.|TRBJ1-2|TRBV15
ATSRDSRTNYGYT
>.|TRBJ2-7|TRBV13
ASSLGPGRLNEQY
>.|TRBJ2-1|TRBV4-1
ASSQGGSLDEQF
>TRBD1|TRBJ1-1|TRBV29-1
SGMTGSEAF
>TRBD1|TRBJ2-2|TRBV7-9
ATRDRGLPGELF